The present TCR beta chain was sequenced within a study of cytomegalovirus exposure and HLA in healthy donors. The CDR3 covers 19 residues. The germline V gene encodes CDR1 SNHLY and CDR2 FYNNEI. Trimming removed 1 base from V and 0 bases from J, with 19 bases in between. A remark on this clone: No antigen is known for it.

PCR was performed using 60 Vbeta and 13 Jbeta primers. Authors' processing steps: In a later analysis, about 9.9 million of approximately 86 million unique beta chains occurred in at least two donors. Generated by immunoSEQ multiplex PCR, the TCRdb table keeps only in-frame clones and is missing some. The D gene and trimming were derived from the DNA, and the V and J assignments and clone size from that table. The sample has about 150,000 clones, roughly 84% seen once; the top ten hold approximately 2.5%. The study, taken as a whole, reports: A later analysis associated 16,951 TCR beta sequences with HLA alleles at a 0.05 false discovery rate. Within the data, a cluster of highly shared sequence variants was likely a sequencing artifact.

Sequencing was carried out using PBMCs. This receptor was identified in a man younger than 45 in good health and CMV-seropositive. This chain links TRBV2 with TRBJ1-5; D gene ambiguous. The CDR3 region is CASSEVDTAMPYSNQPQHF. As DNA, the CDR3 is TGTGCCAGCAGTGAAGTCGACACGGCAATGCCTTATAGCAATCAGCCCCAGCATTTT.